This T cell receptor beta chain stems from a study of blood T cell repertoires in COVID-19. At the level of the study: The origin of the acute and convalescent COVID-19 samples was the United States, Italy and Spain.

V was clipped by 4 bases and J by 5 bases; unmatched bases: 3. The CDR3 extends over 14 amino acids. Germline CDR1 reads SGHRS; CDR2 reads YFSETQ. Libraries were prepared by immunoSEQ multiplex PCR; TCRdb keeps only in-frame clonotypes and omits some of them. The table lists nearly 250,000 clones, about 87% of them singletons. This clone was picked up one time. Those who participated ranged in age from roughly 18 to 89 years and resided in 20 to 25 US areas. Individuals in the exposed group had encountered a COVID-19 case within 2 weeks preceding study entry. Sequencing used PBMCs or T cells enriched from blood (not recorded which). This TCR derives from a man in his fifties or sixties who had been exposed to COVID-19. This chain connects TRBV5-1 to TRBJ2-5; 12 bases match TRBD2. CDR3 amino acids: CASSTTSGSETQYF. For the CDR3, the DNA is TGCGCCAGCAGCACGACTAGCGGGAGCGAGACCCAGTACTTC. The full variable domain, in which reference TRBV5-1 and TRBJ2-5 provide the parts outside the CDR3, is KAGVTQTPRYLIKTRGQQVTLSCSPISGHRSVSWYQQTPGQGLQFLFEYFSETQRNKGNFPGRFSGRQFSNSRSEMNVSTLELGDSALYLCASSTTSGSETQYFGPGTRLLVL.